This T cell receptor (beta chain) stems from a study of CD8+CD57+ T cells in acquired aplastic anemia. Study-wide background: The study obtained an average of 3.2 ug of DNA from sorted CD4+ and CD8+ cells. The study, taken as a whole, reports: Twenty-nine shared CD8+ CDR3s appeared highly expressed within patients' immunodominant clones. Controls and patients did not differ significantly in CD8+ Simpson's diversity.

The template used for profiling TCR beta VDJ and CDR3 was genomic DNA. From the reads, TCRdb called clonotypes with MiXCR, one entry per CDR3 protein. The table lists some 280,000 distinct CDR3 sequences, 55% to 60% of them singletons, with less than 10% in the top ten. A note on this clonotype: The antigen is not known.

V lost 4 bases to trimming and J lost 2 bases, with 2 bases between them. Looked up from germline, CDR1 is MNHNY and CDR2 is SVGAGI (reference sequence). This CDR3 spans 12 amino acids. This clonotype originated in a human donor with severe aplastic anemia or a healthy control (not recorded which). The chain employs TRBV6-6 and TRBJ2-2; D gene ambiguous. Sequencing input: sorted CD4+, CD8+, or CD8+CD57+ T cells (not recorded which) from PBMCs. CDR3 sequence (DNA): TGTGCCAGCAGTTTCAACACCGGGGAGCTGTTTTTT. Its protein is CASSFNTGELFF.